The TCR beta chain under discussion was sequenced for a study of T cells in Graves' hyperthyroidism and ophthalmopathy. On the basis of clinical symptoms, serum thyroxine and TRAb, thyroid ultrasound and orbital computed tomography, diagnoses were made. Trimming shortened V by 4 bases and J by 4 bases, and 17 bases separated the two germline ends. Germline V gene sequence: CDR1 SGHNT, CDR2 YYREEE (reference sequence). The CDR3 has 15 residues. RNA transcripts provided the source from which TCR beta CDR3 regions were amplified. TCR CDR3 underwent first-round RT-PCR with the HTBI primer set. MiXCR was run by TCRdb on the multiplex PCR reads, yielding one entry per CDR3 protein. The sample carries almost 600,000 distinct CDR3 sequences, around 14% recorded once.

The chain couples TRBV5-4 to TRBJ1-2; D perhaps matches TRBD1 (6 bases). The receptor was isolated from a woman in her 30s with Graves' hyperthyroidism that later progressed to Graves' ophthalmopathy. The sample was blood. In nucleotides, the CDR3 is TGTGCCAGCAGCCCTGGGGGGGGGCTTGTCTATGGCTACACCTTC. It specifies CASSPGGGLVYGYTF.